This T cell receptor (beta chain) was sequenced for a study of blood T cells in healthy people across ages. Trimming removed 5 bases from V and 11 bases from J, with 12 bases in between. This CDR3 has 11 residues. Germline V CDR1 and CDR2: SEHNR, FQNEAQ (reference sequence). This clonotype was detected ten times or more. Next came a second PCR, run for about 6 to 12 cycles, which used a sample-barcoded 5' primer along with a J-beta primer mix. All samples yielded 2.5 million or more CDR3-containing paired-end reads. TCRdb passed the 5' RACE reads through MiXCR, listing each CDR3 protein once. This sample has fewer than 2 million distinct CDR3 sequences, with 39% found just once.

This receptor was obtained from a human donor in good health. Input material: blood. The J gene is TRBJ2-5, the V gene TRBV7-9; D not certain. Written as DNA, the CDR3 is TGTGCCAGCAGCCAGACCTTAGAGCAGTACTTC. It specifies CASSQTLEQYF. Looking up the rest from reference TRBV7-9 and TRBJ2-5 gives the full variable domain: DTGVSQNPRHKITKRGQNVTFRCDPISEHNRLYWYRQTLGQGPEFLTYFQNEAQLEKSRLLSDRFSAERPKGSFSTLEIQRTEQGDSAMYLCASSQTLEQYFGPGTRLLVL.